This T cell receptor (beta chain) was recovered during a study of shared clonotypes between healthy human individuals. Study at large: CD4 naive and memory got three plates each, CD8 naive two, CD8 memory one.

This clone occurred once. Some clones are missing from TCRdb's copy, which holds only in-frame ones; the method was immunoSEQ multiplex PCR. The data contain 800,000 to 1,200,000 clones, around three quarters of them singletons. Donors comprised healthy HIV-negative adults lacking recent acute infections or vaccinations. V dropped 1 base and J dropped 4 bases, with 7 bases sitting between them. The length of the CDR3 is 13 residues. The germline CDR1 and CDR2 sequences are MNHEY and SMNVEV (reference sequence). The TCR originated in a man between 18 and 29 years old in good health. Some clones in this sample may be carry-over from other donors' samples. Sequencing input: memory CD4+ T cells from PBMCs. Subset specified: CD45RA-negative fraction. The chain has TRBV27 and TRBJ2-5, with D hard to call. This CDR3 is CASSLYLGETQYF. The CDR3 coding sequence is TGTGCCAGCAGTTTATATCTGGGAGAGACCCAGTACTTC.